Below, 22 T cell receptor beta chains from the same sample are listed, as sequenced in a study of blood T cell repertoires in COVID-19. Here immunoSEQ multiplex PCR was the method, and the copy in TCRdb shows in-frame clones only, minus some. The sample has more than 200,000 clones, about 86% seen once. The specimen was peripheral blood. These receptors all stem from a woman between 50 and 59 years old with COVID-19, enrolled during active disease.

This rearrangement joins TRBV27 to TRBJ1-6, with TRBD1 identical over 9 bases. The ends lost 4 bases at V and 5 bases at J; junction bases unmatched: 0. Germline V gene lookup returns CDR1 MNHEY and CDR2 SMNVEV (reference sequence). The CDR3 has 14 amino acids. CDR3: CASSWDRDNSPLHF. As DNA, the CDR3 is TGTGCCAGCAGTTGGGACAGGGATAATTCACCCCTCCACTTT.

The CDR3 region is CASGGGFAYEQYF. The CDR3 coding sequence is TGTGCCAGTGGGGGGGGGTTCGCCTACGAGCAGTACTTC. V gene TRBV2 combines with J gene TRBJ2-7, with TRBD2 identical over 7 bases. V shed 9 bases, J shed 2 bases, and the junction held 7 bases outside the gene matches. This CDR3 comprises 13 residues. Germline CDR1 and CDR2: SNHLY and FYNNEI.

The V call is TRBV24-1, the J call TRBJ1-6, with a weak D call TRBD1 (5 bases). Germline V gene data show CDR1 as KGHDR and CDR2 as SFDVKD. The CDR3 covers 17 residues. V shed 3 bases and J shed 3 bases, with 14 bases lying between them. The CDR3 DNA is TGTGCCACCAGTGATCCCTCGGGGGTCGACTATAATTCACCCCTCCACTTT. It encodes CATSDPSGVDYNSPLHF.

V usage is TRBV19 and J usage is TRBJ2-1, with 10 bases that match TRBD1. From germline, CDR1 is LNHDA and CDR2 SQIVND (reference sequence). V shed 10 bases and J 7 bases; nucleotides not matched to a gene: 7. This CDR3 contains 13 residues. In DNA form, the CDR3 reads TGTGCCACCCGAGACAGGGGGCGGAATGAGCAGTTCTTC. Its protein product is CATRDRGRNEQFF.

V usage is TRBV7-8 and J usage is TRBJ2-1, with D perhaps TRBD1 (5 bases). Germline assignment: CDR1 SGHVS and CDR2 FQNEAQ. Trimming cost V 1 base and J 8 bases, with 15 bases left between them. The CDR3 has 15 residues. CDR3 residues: CASSLVAAGMDEQFF. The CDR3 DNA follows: TGTGCCAGCAGCTTAGTCGCGGCAGGGATGGATGAGCAGTTCTTC.

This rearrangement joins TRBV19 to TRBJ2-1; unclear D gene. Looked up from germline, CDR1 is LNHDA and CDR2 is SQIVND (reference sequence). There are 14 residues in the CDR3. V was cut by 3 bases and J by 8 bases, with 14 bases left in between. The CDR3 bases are TGTGCCAGTAGTATGTCCCTACTAAGCGATGAGCAGTTCTTC. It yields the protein CASSMSLLSDEQFF.

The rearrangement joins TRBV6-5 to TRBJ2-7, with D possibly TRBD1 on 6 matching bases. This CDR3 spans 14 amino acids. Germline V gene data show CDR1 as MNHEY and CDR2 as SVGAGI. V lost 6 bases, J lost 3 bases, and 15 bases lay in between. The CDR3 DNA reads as TGTGCCAGCAGAGCCAGGGGTTTTGGCTACGAGCAGTACGTC. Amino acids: CASRARGFGYEQYV.

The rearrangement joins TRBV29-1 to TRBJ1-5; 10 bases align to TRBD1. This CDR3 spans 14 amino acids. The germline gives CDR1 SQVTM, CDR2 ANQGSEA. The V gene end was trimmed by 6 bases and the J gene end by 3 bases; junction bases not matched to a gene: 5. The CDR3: CSVGTGDFNQPQHF. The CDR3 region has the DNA TGCAGCGTGGGGACAGGGGATTTCAATCAGCCCCAGCATTTT.

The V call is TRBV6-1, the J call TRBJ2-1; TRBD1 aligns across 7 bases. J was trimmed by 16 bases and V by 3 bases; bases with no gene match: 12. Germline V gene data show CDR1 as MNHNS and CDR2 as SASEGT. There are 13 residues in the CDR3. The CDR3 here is CASSESTGSKDFF. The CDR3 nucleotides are TGTGCCAGCAGTGAGTCGACAGGGTCAAAAGATTTCTTC.

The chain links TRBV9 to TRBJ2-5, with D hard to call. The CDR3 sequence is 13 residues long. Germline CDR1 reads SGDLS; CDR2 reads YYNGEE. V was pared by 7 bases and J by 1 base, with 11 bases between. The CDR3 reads CASSTDIQETQYF. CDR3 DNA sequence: TGTGCCAGCTCAACAGACATCCAAGAGACCCAGTACTTC.

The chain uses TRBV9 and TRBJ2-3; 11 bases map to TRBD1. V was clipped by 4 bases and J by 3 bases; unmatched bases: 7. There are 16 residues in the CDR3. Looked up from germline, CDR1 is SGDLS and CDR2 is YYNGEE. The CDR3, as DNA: TGTGCCAGCAGCTCCCAGGACAGGGGGCTGACAGATACGCAGTATTTT. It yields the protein CASSSQDRGLTDTQYF.

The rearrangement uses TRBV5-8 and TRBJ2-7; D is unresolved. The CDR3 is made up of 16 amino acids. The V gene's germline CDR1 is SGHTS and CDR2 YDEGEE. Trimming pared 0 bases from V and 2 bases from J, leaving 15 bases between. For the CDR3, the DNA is TGTGCCAGCAGCTTGGCCTGGGCCGATAATACCTACGAGCAGTACTTC. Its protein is CASSLAWADNTYEQYF.

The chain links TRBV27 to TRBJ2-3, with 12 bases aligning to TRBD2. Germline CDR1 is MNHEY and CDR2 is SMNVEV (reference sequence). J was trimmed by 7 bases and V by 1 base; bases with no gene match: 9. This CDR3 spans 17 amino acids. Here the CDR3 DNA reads TGTGCCAGCAGTTTATGGACCGCTAGCGGGGGGGCAAATACGCAGTATTTT. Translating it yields CASSLWTASGGANTQYF.

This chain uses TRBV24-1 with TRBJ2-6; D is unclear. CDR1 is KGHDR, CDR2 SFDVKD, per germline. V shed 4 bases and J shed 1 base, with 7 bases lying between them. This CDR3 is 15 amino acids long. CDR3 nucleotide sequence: TGTGCCACCAGTGACATGAGGTCTGGGGCCAACGTCCTGACTTTC. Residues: CATSDMRSGANVLTF.

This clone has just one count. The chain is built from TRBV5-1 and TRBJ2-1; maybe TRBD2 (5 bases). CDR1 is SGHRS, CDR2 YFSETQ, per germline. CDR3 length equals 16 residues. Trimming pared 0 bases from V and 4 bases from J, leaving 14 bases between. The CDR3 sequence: CASSLELAGPYNEQFF. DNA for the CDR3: TGCGCCAGCAGCTTGGAACTGGCGGGCCCTTACAATGAGCAGTTCTTC.

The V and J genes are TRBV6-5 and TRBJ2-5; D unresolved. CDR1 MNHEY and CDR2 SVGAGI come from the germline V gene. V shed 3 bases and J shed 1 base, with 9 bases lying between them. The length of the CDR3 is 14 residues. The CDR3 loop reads CASSYGSPQETQYF. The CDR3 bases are TGTGCCAGCAGTTATGGCTCCCCCCAAGAGACCCAGTACTTC.

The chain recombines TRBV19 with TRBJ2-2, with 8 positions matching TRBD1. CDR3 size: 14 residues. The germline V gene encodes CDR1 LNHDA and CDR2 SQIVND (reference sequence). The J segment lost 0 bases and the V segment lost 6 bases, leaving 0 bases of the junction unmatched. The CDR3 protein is CASRDRANTGELFF. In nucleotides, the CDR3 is TGTGCCAGTAGGGACAGGGCGAACACCGGGGAGCTGTTTTTT.

In DNA form, the CDR3 reads TGCGCCAGCAGCTTGCGGTCGGGTAGTGATCAGCCCCAGCATTTT. Encoded protein: CASSLRSGSDQPQHF. V and J are TRBV5-1 and TRBJ1-5; the D is unclear. Germline V gives CDR1 SGHRS, CDR2 YFSETQ. The CDR3 is made up of 15 amino acids. V lost 1 base and J 5 bases, leaving 13 bases between the germline ends.

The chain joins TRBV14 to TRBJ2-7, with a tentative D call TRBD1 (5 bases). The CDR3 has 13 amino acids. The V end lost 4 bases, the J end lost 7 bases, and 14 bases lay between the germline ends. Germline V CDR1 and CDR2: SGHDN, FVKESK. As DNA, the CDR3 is TGTGCCAGCAGCCCCGGACATCTACGGGAGCAGTACGTC. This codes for CASSPGHLREQYV.

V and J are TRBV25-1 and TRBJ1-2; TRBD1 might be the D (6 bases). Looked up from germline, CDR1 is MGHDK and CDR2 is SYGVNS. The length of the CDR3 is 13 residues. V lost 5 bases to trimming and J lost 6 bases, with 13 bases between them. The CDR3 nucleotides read TGTGCCAGCAGTAACCCACAGGGACATGGCTACACCTTC. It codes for CASSNPQGHGYTF.

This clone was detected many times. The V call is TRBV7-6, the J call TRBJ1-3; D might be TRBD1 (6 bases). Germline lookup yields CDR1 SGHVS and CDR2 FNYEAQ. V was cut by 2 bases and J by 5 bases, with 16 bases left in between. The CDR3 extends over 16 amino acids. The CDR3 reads CASSLSATGQRNTIYF. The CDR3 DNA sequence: TGTGCCAGCAGCTTATCGGCCACGGGACAAAGAAACACCATATATTTT.

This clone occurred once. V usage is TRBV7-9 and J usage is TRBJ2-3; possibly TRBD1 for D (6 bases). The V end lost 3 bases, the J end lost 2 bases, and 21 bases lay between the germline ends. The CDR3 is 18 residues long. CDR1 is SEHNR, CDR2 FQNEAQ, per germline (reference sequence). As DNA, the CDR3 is TGTGCCAGCAGCTTCAGTGGGAGACAGGACGATACCACAGATACGCAGTATTTT. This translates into CASSFSGRQDDTTDTQYF.